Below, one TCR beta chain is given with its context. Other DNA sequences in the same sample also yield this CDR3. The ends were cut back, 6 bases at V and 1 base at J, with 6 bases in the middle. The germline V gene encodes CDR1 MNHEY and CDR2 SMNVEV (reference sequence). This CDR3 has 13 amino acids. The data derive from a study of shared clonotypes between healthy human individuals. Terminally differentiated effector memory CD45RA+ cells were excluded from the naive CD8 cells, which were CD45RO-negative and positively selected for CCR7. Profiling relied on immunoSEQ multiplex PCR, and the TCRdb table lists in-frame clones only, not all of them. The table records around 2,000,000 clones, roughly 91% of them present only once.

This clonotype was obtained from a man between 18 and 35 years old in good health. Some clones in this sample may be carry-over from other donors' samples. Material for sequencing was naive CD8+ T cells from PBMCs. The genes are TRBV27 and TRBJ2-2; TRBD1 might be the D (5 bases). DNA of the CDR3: TGTGCCAGCAGGGGGCGGAACACCGGGGAGCTGTTTTTT. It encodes CASRGRNTGELFF.